The entry that follows covers one T cell receptor (beta chain) sequence. The antigen it recognizes is unknown. Base quality data are lacking; no much larger clone is found one base away. The CDR3 contains 15 residues, cysteine and phenylalanine counted. The only DNA kept is the CDR3, 45 bases in frame from the first base. Trimming takes 6 bases from V and 0 bases from J, and the germline ends sit 12 bases apart. The germline V gene yields MGHRA for CDR1 and YSYEKL for CDR2. This sample was taken from a study of blood T cell repertoires in COVID-19 (TCRdb year 2020). At the level of the whole study: Samples covering the acute and convalescent phases of COVID-19 were provided by collaborators in the United States, Italy and Spain. The prospective study material was composed of cDNA or gDNA derived from T cells, B-cell-depleted T cells, or PBMCs. The dataset comprised deeply sampled blood TCRbeta repertoires from subjects exposed to, actively infected with, or recovered from COVID-19. The repertoires were released in a freely available public database meant as a resource for research on the immune response to SARS-CoV-2. Samples were obtained from the ongoing ImmuneRACE study (first 160 participants) and from 950 to 1,500 subjects provided by 6 global collaborators. Sample metadata almost always included a de-identified subject ID, COVID-19 status, age in years and sex. Where HLA class I and class II types were available, the types were taken from metadata supplied by the sample provider, not from assay-based typing.

Study-level results and caveats: The quantity of clinical and demographic metadata differed by source and by participant and was supplied without curation.

The immunoSEQ Assay, a bias-controlled multiplex PCR, was used to amplify TCRbeta CDR3 regions from genomic DNA. The authors' pipeline ran thus. Within the assay, amplification of reference gene primers was used to estimate how many nucleated cells each sample contained. To quantify the absolute abundance of each unique TCRbeta CDR3 rearrangement, sequence reads were collapsed and filtered. For each sample, productive Simpson clonality was calculated by taking the square root of Simpson's diversity index across productive rearrangements. Held by TCRdb, this immuneACCESS table contains in-frame sequences only and omits some clones. Under half of the omission traces to an unresolved V gene where checked; the cause of the rest is unknown. The D gene and trimming were derived from the DNA, and the V and J assignments and clone size from that table. This sample holds 100,000 to 150,000 clones; more than 75% were observed only once. Around 4% of the sample belongs to the ten largest clones.

Collaborating institutions collected whole blood in K2EDTA tubes following their own protocols. For TCRbeta analysis, collaborators shipped samples as frozen whole blood, isolated PBMCs, or DNA extracted from either of those sample types. The receptor was isolated from a man aged 60 to 69 with acute or convalescent COVID-19. Sequences were obtained from peripheral blood. The rearrangement joined TRBV4-1 to TRBJ1-5; the D segment could be TRBD1, given 5 matching bases. Here the CDR3 is given as CASSFGANSNQPQHF. The DNA sequence follows: TGCGCCAGCAGTTTTGGGGCTAATAGCAATCAGCCCCAGCATTTT.